Given below is one TCR beta chain in context. Antigen unknown. The sample belongs to a study of monozygotic twins with inflammatory bowel disease. Study findings and constraints: Among IBD patients, fewer clonotypes were shared with others than among healthy twins, especially with disease activity. The data offered no way to tell different T cell subtypes apart.

The CDR3 runs to 15 residues. The germline gives CDR1 SGHRS, CDR2 YFSETQ. Incorporation of UMIs carrying a 6-nucleotide sample barcode was performed by template switching. TCRdb re-analyzed the 5' RACE reads; it lists each CDR3 protein once, without DNA. The sample has 210,000 or so distinct CDR3 sequences. The sequence came from a human donor with ulcerative colitis or Crohn's disease, or a healthy co-twin of an affected twin (not recorded which). The chain joins TRBV5-1 to TRBJ2-1; the D call from TCRdb, TRBD1, cannot be confirmed without DNA. Sequenced input: blood. The CDR3 loop reads CASSPWGGTYNEQFF.